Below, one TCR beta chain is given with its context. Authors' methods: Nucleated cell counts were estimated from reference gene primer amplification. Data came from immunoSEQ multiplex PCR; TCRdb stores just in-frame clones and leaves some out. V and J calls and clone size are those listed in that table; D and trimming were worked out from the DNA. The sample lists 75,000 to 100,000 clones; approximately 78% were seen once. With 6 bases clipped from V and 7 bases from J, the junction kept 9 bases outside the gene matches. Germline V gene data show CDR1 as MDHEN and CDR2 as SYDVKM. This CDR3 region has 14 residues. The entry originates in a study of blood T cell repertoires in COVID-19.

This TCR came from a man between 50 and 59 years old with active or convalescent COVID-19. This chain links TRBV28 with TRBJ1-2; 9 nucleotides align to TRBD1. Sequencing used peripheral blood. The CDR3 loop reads CASRAQGARSGYTF. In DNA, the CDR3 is TGTGCCAGCAGGGCACAGGGGGCGAGGAGTGGCTACACCTTC.